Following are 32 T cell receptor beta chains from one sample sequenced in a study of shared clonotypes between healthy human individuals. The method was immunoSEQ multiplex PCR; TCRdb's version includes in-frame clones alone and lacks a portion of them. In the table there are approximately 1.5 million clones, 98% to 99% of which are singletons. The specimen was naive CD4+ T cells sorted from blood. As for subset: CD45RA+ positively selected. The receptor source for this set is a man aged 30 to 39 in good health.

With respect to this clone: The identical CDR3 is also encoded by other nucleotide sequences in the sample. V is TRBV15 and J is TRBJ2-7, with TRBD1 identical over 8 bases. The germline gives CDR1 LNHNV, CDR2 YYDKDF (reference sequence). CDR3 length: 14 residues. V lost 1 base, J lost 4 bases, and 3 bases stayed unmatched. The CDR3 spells CATSRGGQGYEQYF. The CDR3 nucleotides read TGTGCCACCAGCAGAGGCGGACAGGGATACGAGCAGTACTTC.

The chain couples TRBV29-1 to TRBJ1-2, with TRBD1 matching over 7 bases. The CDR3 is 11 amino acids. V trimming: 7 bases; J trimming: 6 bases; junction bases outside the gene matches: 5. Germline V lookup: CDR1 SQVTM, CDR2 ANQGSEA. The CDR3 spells CSGEGAHGYTF. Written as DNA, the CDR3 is TGCAGCGGTGAGGGGGCCCATGGCTACACCTTC.

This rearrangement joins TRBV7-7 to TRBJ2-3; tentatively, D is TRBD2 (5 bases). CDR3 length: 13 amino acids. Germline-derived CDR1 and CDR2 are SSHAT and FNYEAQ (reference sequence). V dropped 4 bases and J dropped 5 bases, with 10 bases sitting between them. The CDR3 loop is CASSSAGEDTQYF. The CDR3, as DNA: TGTGCCAGCAGCTCCGCCGGGGAAGATACGCAGTATTTT.

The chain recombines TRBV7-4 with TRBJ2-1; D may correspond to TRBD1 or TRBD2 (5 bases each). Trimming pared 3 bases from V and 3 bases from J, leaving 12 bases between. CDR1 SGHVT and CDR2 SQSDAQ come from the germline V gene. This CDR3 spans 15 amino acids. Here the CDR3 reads CASSLRGSFYNEQFF. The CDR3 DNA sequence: TGTGCCAGCAGCTTGAGGGGAAGCTTCTACAATGAGCAGTTCTTC.

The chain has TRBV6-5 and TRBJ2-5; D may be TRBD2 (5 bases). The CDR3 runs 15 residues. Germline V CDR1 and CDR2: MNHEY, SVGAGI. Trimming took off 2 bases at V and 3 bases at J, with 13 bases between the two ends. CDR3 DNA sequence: TGTGCCAGCAGTTACAATCCTAGCCGAAAAGAGACCCAGTACTTC. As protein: CASSYNPSRKETQYF.

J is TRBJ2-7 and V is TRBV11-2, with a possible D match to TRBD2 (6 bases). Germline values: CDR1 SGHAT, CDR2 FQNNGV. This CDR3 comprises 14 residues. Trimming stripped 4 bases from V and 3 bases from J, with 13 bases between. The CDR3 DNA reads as TGTGCCAGCAGCTCTCTAGCGCGGGGCTACGAGCAGTACTTC. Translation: CASSSLARGYEQYF.

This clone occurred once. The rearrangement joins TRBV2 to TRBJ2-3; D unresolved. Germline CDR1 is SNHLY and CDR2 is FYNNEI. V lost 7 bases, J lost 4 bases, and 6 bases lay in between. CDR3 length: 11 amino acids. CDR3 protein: CASKWADTQYF. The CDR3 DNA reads TGTGCCAGCAAGTGGGCAGATACGCAGTATTTT.

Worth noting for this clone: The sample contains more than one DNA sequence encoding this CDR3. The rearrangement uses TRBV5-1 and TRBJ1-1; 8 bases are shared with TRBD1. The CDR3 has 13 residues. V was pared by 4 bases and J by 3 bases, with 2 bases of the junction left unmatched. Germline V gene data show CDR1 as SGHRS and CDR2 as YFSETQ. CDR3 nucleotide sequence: TGCGCCAGCAGCCTACAGGGGGACACTGAAGCTTTCTTT. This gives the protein CASSLQGDTEAFF.

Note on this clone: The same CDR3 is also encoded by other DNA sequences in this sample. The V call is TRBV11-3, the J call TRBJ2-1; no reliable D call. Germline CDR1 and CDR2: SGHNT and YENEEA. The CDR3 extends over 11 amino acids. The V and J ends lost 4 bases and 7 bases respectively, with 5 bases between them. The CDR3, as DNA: TGTGCCAGCAGCTCCAGGAATGAGCAGTTCTTC. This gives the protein CASSSRNEQFF. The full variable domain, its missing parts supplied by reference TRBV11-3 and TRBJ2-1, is EAGVVQSPRYKIIEKKQPVAFWCNPISGHNTLYWYLQNLGQGPELLIRYENEEAVDDSQLPKDRFSAERLKGVDSTLKIQPAELGDSAVYLCASSSRNEQFFGPGTRLTVL.

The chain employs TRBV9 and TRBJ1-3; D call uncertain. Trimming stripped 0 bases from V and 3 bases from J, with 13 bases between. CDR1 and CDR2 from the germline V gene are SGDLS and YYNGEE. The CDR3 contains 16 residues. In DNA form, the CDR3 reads TGTGCCAGCAGCGTAGCAACCCGAGGTGGTGGAAACACCATATATTTT. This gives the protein CASSVATRGGGNTIYF.

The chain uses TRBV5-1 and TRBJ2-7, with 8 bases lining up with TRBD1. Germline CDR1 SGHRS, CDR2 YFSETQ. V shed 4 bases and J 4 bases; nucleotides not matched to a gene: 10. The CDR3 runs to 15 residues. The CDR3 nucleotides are TGCGCCAGCAGCACCACCAGGGGGCGCGGGTACGAGCAGTACTTC. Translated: CASSTTRGRGYEQYF. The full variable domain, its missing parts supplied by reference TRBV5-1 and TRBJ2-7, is KAGVTQTPRYLIKTRGQQVTLSCSPISGHRSVSWYQQTPGQGLQFLFEYFSETQRNKGNFPGRFSGRQFSNSRSEMNVSTLELGDSALYLCASSTTRGRGYEQYFGPGTRLTVT.

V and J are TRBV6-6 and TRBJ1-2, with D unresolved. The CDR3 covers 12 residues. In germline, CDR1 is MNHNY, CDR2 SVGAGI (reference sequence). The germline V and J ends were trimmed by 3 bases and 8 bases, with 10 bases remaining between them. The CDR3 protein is CASSYGVEGYTF. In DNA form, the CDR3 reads TGTGCCAGCAGTTATGGAGTGGAAGGCTACACCTTC.

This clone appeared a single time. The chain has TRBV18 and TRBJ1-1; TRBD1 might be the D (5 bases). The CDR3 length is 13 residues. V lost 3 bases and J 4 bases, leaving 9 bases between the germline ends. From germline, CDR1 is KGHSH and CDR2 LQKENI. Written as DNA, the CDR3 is TGTGCCAGCTCACCGAACAGGATCACTGAAGCTTTCTTT. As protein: CASSPNRITEAFF.

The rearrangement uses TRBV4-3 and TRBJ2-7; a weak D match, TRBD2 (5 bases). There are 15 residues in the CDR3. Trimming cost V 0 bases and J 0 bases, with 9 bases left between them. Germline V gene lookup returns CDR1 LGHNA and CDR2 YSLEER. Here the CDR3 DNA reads TGCGCCAGCAGCCAAGAAGTCACTAGCTCCTACGAGCAGTACTTC. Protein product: CASSQEVTSSYEQYF.

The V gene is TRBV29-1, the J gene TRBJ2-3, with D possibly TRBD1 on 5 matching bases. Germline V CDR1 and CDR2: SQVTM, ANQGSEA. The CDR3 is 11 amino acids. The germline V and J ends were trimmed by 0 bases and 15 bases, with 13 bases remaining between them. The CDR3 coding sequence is TGCAGCGTTGAAGAAATAGTAAGGGGATATTTT. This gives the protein CSVEEIVRGYF.

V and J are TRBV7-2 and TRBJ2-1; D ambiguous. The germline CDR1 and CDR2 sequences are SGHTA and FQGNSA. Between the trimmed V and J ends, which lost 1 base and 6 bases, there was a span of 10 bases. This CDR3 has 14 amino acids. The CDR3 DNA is TGTGCCAGCAGCTTAGAACCGAGCCGCAATGAGCAGTTCTTC. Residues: CASSLEPSRNEQFF.

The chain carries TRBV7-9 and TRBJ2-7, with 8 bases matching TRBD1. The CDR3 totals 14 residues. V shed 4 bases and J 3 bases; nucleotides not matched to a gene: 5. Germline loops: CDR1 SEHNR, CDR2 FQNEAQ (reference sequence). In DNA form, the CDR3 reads TGTGCCAGCAGCTACTTTACAGGGGGCTACGAGCAGTACTTC. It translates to CASSYFTGGYEQYF.

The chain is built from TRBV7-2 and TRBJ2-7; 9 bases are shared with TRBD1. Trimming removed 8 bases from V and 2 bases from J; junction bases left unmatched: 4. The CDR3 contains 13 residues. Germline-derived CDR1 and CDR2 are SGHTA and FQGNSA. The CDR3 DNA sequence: TGTGCCAGCTCACAGGGGGCAGCCTACGAGCAGTACTTC. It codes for CASSQGAAYEQYF.

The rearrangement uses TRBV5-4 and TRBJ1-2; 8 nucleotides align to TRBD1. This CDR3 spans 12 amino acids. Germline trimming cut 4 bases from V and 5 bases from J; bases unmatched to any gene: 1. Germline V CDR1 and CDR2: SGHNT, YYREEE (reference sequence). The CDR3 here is CASSDRGYGYTF. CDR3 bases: TGTGCCAGCAGCGACAGGGGATATGGCTACACCTTC.

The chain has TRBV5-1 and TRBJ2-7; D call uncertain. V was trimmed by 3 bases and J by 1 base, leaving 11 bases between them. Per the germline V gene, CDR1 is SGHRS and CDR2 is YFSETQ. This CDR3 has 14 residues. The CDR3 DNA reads TGCGCCAGCAGCTCGAATCGCGAGTCCTACGAGCAGTACTTC. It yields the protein CASSSNRESYEQYF.

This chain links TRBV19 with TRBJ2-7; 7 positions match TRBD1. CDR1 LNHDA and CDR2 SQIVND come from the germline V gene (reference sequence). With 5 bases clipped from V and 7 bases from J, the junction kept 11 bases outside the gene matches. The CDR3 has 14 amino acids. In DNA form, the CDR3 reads TGTGCCAGTAGTGCCCCGGGACAGAAATGGGAGCAGTACTTC. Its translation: CASSAPGQKWEQYF.

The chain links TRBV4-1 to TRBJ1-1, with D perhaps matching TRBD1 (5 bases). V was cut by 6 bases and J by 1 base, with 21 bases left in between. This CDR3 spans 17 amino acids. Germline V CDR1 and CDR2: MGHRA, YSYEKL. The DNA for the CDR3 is TGCGCCAGCAGTCGATACGGGGAAGGCGGGGCGAACACTGAAGCTTTCTTT. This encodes CASSRYGEGGANTEAFF.

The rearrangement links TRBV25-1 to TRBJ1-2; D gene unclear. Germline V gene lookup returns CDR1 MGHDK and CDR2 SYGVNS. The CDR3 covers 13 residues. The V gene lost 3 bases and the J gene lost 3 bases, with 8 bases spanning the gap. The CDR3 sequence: CASSDPTDYGYTF. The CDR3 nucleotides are TGTGCCAGCAGTGACCCCACGGACTATGGCTACACCTTC.

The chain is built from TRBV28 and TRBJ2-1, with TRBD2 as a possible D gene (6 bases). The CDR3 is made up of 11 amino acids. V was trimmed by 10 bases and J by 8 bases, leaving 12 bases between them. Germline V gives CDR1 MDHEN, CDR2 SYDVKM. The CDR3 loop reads CANGGLHEQFF. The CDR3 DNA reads TGTGCCAACGGGGGATTACATGAGCAGTTCTTC.

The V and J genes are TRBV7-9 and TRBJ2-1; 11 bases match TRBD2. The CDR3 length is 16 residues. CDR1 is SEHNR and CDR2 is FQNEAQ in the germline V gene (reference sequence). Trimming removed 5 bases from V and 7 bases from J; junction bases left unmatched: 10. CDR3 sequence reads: CASSDVAGGPGNEQFF. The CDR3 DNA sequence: TGTGCCAGCAGCGATGTAGCGGGAGGGCCTGGTAATGAGCAGTTCTTC.

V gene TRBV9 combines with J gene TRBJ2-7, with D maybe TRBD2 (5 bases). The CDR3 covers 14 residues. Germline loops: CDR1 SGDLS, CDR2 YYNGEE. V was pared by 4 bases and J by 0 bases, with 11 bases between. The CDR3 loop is CASSLGVSSYEQYF. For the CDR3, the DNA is TGTGCCAGCAGCCTCGGGGTCAGCTCCTACGAGCAGTACTTC.

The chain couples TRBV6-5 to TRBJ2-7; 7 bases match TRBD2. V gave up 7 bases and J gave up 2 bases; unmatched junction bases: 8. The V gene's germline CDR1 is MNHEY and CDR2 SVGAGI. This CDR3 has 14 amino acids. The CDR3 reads CASTSSGGTYEQYF. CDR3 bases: TGTGCCAGCACCTCTTCGGGGGGAACCTACGAGCAGTACTTC.

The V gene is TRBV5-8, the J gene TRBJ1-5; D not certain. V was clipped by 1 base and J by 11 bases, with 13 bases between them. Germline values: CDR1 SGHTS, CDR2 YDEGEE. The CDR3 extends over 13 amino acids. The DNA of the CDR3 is TGTGCCAGCAGCTTGTCGGTCGAATGGACCCAGCATTTT. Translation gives CASSLSVEWTQHF.

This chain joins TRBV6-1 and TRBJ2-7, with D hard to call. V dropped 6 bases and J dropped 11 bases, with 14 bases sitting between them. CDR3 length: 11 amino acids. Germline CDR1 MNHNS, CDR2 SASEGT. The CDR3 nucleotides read TGTGCCAGCAGGCTGGGTGGAAAGGAGTACTTC. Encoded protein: CASRLGGKEYF.

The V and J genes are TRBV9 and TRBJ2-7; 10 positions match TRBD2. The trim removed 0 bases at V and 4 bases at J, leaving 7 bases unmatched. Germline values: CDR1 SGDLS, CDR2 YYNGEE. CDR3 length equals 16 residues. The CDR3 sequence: CASSVEAGGPGYEQYF. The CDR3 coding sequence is TGTGCCAGCAGCGTAGAAGCGGGAGGGCCGGGGTACGAGCAGTACTTC. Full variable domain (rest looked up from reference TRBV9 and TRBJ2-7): DSGVTQTPKHLITATGQRVTLRCSPRSGDLSVYWYQQSLDQGLQFLIQYYNGEERAKGNILERFSAQQFPDLHSELNLSSLELGDSALYFCASSVEAGGPGYEQYFGPGTRLTVT.

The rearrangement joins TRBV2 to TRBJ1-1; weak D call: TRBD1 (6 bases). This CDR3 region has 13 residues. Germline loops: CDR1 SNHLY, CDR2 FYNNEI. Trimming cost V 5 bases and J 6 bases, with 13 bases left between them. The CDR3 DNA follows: TGTGCCAGCAGTAGAAACAGGGACGCTGAAGCTTTCTTT. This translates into CASSRNRDAEAFF.

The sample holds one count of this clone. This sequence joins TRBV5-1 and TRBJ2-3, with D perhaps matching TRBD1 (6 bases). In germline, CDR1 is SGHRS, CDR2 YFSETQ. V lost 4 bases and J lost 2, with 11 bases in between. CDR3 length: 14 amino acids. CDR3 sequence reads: CASSPQGLTDTQYF. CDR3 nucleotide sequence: TGCGCCAGCAGCCCTCAGGGGCTCACAGATACGCAGTATTTT.